One sample yielded the 19 T cell receptor beta chains listed below, sequenced in a study of T-cell reconstitution after alpha-beta-depleted transplantation in children. Unique molecular identifiers were incorporated when the TCRbeta library was constructed. TCRdb fed the PCR reads into MiXCR, producing one record per CDR3 protein. The sample contains about 160,000 distinct CDR3 sequences, roughly 10% of which appear only once. The sequenced sample was PBMCs, obtained before TCRalphabeta/CD19-depleted stem cell transplant. Every receptor here comes from a boy aged 2 to 10 with acute myeloid leukemia, due to receive a stem cell transplant.

The J gene is TRBJ2-6, the V gene TRBV30; D is unresolved. V was clipped by 3 bases and J by 2 bases, with 2 bases between them. Looked up from germline, CDR1 is GTSNPN and CDR2 is SVGIG (reference sequence). This CDR3 has 12 residues. CDR3 in amino acids: CAWRTGANVLTF. The CDR3 nucleotides read TGTGCCTGGAGGACTGGGGCCAACGTCCTGACTTTC.

This clonotype was recorded many times. The V and J genes are TRBV20-1 and TRBJ1-1; no firm D call. The germline V gene has CDR1 DFQATT and CDR2 SNEGSKA (reference sequence). V was cut by 4 bases and J by 3 bases, with 12 bases left in between. The CDR3 extends over 13 amino acids. CDR3 DNA sequence: TGCAGTGCTACGGACTTAACGGACACTGAAGCTTTCTTT. Its translation: CSATDLTDTEAFF.

This clonotype was counted at least ten times. This chain's CDR3 is CASSYVREKLFF. The CDR3 bases are TGTGCCAGCAGTTACGTTCGTGAAAAACTGTTTTTT. The chain recombines TRBV6-2 or TRBV6-3 with TRBJ1-4; D not resolved. This CDR3 comprises 12 residues. CDR1 MNHEY and CDR2 SVGEGT come from the germline V gene. V was shortened by 2 bases and J by 7 bases, with 5 bases between the two germline ends.

This clonotype has at least ten counts. The V gene is TRBV20-1, the J gene TRBJ2-4; D is undetermined. The germline V gene has CDR1 DFQATT and CDR2 SNEGSKA (reference sequence). The V gene lost 3 bases and the J gene lost 6 bases, with 12 bases spanning the gap. The CDR3 has 13 residues. The chain's CDR3 is CSASRQMGNIQYF. The CDR3 DNA reads TGCAGTGCTAGCAGGCAAATGGGAAACATTCAGTACTTC.

This clonotype was detected ten times or more. This chain links TRBV5-1 with TRBJ2-2; no definite D call. CDR1 and CDR2 from the germline V gene are SGHRS and YFSETQ. This CDR3 comprises 14 residues. The V gene lost 0 bases and the J gene lost 3 bases, with 6 bases spanning the gap. The CDR3 sequence: CASSLAGHTGELFF. The CDR3 region has the DNA TGCGCCAGCAGCTTGGCCGGCCACACCGGGGAGCTGTTTTTT.

This sequence joins TRBV12-3 or TRBV12-4 and TRBJ2-5, with D perhaps being TRBD1 or TRBD2 (6 bases each). The CDR3 has 15 residues. V shed 5 bases and J shed 5 bases, with 18 bases lying between them. CDR3 amino acids: CASSPKGGVGETQYF. DNA for the CDR3: TGTGCCAGCAGTCCAAAGGGGGGAGTAGGGGAGACCCAGTACTTC.

This clonotype was picked up many times. The CDR3 sequence: CASSSGLAGGPYNEQFF. CDR3 sequence (DNA): TGCGCCAGCAGCTCCGGACTAGCGGGAGGGCCTTACAATGAGCAGTTCTTC. The J gene is TRBJ2-1, the V gene TRBV5-1; TRBD2 agrees at 15 bases. CDR1 and CDR2 (germline): SGHRS, YFSETQ. The CDR3 contains 17 residues. V was pared by 3 bases and J by 4 bases, with 5 bases of the junction left unmatched.

In this sample, this clonotype turned up many times. V is TRBV20-1 and J is TRBJ2-1, with D possibly matching TRBD2 (6 bases). Germline-derived CDR1 and CDR2 are DFQATT and SNEGSKA (reference sequence). The CDR3 is 15 residues long. Trimming shortened V by 6 bases and J by 5 bases, and 20 bases separated the two germline ends. CDR3 DNA: TGCAGTGCCCCCGAGGGACTGGCATTAAACAATGAGCAGTTCTTC. It is translated as CSAPEGLALNNEQFF.

This clonotype has ten or more counts. This chain connects TRBV7-6 to TRBJ2-1; 8 nucleotides align to TRBD2. The germline CDR1 and CDR2 sequences are SGHVS and FNYEAQ. The CDR3 is made up of 15 amino acids. After removal of 5 bases from V and 2 bases from J, the junction contained 5 bases not matched to a gene. Written as DNA, the CDR3 is TGTGCCAGCAGCCTCGGACTAGCCCCCTACAATGAGCAGTTCTTC. Protein product: CASSLGLAPYNEQFF. The entire variable domain, with the rest obtained from reference TRBV7-6 and TRBJ2-1, is as follows: GAGVSQSPRYKVTKRGQDVALRCDPISGHVSLYWYRQALGQGPEFLTYFNYEAQQDKSGLPNDRFSAERPEGSISTLTIQRTEQRDSAMYRCASSLGLAPYNEQFFGPGTRLTVL.

The count of this clonotype is one. A read error may be the cause here, since a much bigger clone is one base away. The chain has TRBV20-1 and TRBJ1-1; a possible D gene is TRBD1 (5 bases). This CDR3 is 13 amino acids long. CDR1 is DFQATT, CDR2 SNEGSKA, per germline (reference sequence). The CDR3 nucleotides read TGCAGTCCTAGTGACAGTATGAACACTGAAGCTTTCTTT. It specifies CSPSDSMNTEAFF.

With regard to this clonotype: Possible read error: a much larger clone is one base away. As the CDR3 is not closed by the conserved phenylalanine or tryptophan, this likely results from a read error. This sequence joins TRBV27 and TRBJ1-1; D not resolved. CDR3 length: 14 amino acids. The germline CDR1 and CDR2 sequences are MNHEY and SMNVEV (reference sequence). Trimming took 3 bases from V and 5 from J, leaving 13 bases between them. CDR3 amino acids: CASSFTPRRTEAFI. CDR3 DNA: TGTGCCAGCAGTTTCACCCCGCGGCGAACTGAAGCTTTCATT.

The chain is built from TRBV25-1 and TRBJ2-1, with 12 bases identical to TRBD2. CDR1 and CDR2 from the germline V gene are MGHDK and SYGVNS. This CDR3 has 17 amino acids. V dropped 3 bases and J dropped 3; count of bases not matched to a gene: 6. DNA for the CDR3: TGTGCCAGCAGTGAGACTAGCGGGGGATCCCACTACAATGAGCAGTTCTTC. Translation gives CASSETSGGSHYNEQFF.

This clonotype was recorded at least ten times. This rearrangement joins TRBV9 to TRBJ2-1; TRBD2 matches at 9 bases. The length of the CDR3 is 16 residues. The germline CDR1 and CDR2 sequences are SGDLS and YYNGEE. V shed 3 bases and J 7 bases; nucleotides not matched to a gene: 11. DNA for the CDR3: TGTGCCAGCAGCGCCCGGGCTAGCGGGGCCAGGAATGAGCAGTTCTTC. Its translation is CASSARASGARNEQFF.

The sample holds many counts of this clonotype. This chain connects TRBV12-3 or TRBV12-4 to TRBJ2-5; 13 nucleotides line up with TRBD2. This CDR3 spans 14 amino acids. With 6 bases clipped from V and 5 bases from J, the junction kept 3 bases outside the gene matches. The chain's CDR3 is CASRKLAGGETQYF. Written as DNA, the CDR3 is TGTGCCAGCAGAAAACTAGCGGGAGGGGAGACCCAGTACTTC.

The sample holds a few counts of this clonotype. This clone may be a read error of a much larger clone one base away. The rearrangement links TRBV7-2 to TRBJ2-3; no firm D call. The CDR3 loop spans 13 amino acids. V gave up 2 bases and J gave up 2 bases, with 5 bases separating them. The germline V gene has CDR1 SGHTA and CDR2 FQGNSA. The CDR3 region is CASSLYSTDTQYF. DNA for the CDR3: TGTGCCAGCAGCTTATATTCCACAGATACGCAGTATTTT.

This clonotype came up a few times. The rearrangement joins TRBV25-1 to TRBJ2-3; tentatively, D is TRBD1 or TRBD2 (5 bases each). V was cut by 9 bases and J by 11 bases, with 27 bases left in between. Germline V gene sequence: CDR1 MGHDK, CDR2 SYGVNS. There are 15 residues in the CDR3. The DNA of the CDR3 is TGTGCCAGTATAGGGGCGCTCTCTAGCACACATAGGCAGTATTTT. It encodes CASIGALSSTHRQYF.

This clonotype was seen many times. The V and J genes are TRBV12-3 or TRBV12-4 and TRBJ1-3; D uncertain. The CDR3 spans 15 residues. The V gene lost 3 bases and the J gene lost 2 bases, with 11 bases spanning the gap. The CDR3, as DNA: TGTGCCAGCAGTTTTCACGCCGCAACTGGAAACACCATATATTTT. Its protein product is CASSFHAATGNTIYF.

Ten or more counts support this clonotype. The chain recombines TRBV5-5 with TRBJ2-2, with TRBD1 matching over 7 bases. CDR1 and CDR2 from the germline V gene are SGHKS and YYEKEE (reference sequence). The CDR3 is made up of 15 amino acids. J gave up 4 bases and V 4 bases, and 7 bases lay outside the gene matches. The CDR3 loop is CASSVQGIGTGELFF. In DNA, the CDR3 is TGTGCCAGCAGCGTACAGGGGATCGGCACCGGGGAGCTGTTTTTT.

This clonotype was seen at least ten times. This chain links TRBV6-1 with TRBJ2-7; D possibly corresponds to TRBD1 (6 bases). The germline CDR1 and CDR2 sequences are MNHNS and SASEGT. The CDR3 is 14 residues long. V was cut by 5 bases and J by 2 bases, with 13 bases left in between. The CDR3 bases are TGTGCCAGCAGTCCAGGGGACAAGCCCTACGAGCAGTACTTC. Translating it yields CASSPGDKPYEQYF.